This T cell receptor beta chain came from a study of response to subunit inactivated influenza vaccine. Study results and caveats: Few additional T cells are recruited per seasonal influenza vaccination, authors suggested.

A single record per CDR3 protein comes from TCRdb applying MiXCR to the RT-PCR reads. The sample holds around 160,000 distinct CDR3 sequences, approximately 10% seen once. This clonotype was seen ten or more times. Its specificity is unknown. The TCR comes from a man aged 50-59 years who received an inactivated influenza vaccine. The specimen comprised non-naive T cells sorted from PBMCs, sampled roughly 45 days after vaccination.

The CDR3 is CASRPEVRSYNEQFF. The CDR3 nucleotides read TGTGCCAGTAGACCCGAGGTTCGGTCCTACAATGAGCAGTTCTTC. The chain combines TRBV28 with TRBJ2-1; D not resolved. The CDR3 sequence is 15 residues long. CDR1 MDHEN and CDR2 SYDVKM come from the germline V gene. The V gene lost 9 bases and the J gene lost 1 base, with 16 bases spanning the gap.